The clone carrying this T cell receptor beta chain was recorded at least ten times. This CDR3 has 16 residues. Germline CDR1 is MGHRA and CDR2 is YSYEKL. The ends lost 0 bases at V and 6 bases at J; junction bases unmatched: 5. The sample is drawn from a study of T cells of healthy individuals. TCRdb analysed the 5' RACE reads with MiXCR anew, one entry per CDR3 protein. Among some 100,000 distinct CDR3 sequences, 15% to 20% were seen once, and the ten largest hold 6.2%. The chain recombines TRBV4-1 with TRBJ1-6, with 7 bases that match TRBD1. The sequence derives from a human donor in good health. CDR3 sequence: CASSQDGWDSNSPLHF. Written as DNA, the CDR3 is TGCGCCAGCAGCCAAGATGGGTGGGACAGTAATTCACCCCTCCACTTT.